Presented here are 9 T cell receptor beta chains from one specimen sequenced in a study of blood T cells in healthy people across ages. Together with a sample-barcoded 5' primer, a J-beta primer mix was included in a second PCR lasting about 7 to 12 cycles. TCRdb called the 5' RACE reads again in MiXCR, with one record for every CDR3 protein. The sample shows roughly 730,000 distinct CDR3 sequences, approximately 53% of them seen only once. The sequencing input was blood. These receptors came from a man in his forties in good health.

This clonotype has more than one count but fewer than ten. The J gene is TRBJ2-5, the V gene TRBV24-1; a weak D match, TRBD2 (6 bases). Germline lookup yields CDR1 KGHDR and CDR2 SFDVKD. The CDR3 has 18 amino acids. Trimming left V 2 bases short and J 5 bases short, with 23 bases between. The CDR3 DNA reads as TGTGCCACCAGTGATTGGGGGGATAACAGGTCTGAGGGTGAGACCCAGTACTTC. Its protein product is CATSDWGDNRSEGETQYF.

This rearrangement joins TRBV29-1 to TRBJ2-1; the D is unclear. The CDR3 contains 13 residues. The V and J ends lost 5 bases and 9 bases respectively, with 17 bases between them. Germline CDR1 and CDR2: SQVTM and ANQGSEA. The CDR3 coding sequence is TGCAGCGTTCGGCTTTCGTATAGGAGTGAGCAGTTCTTC. Translated: CSVRLSYRSEQFF.

V gene TRBV7-8 combines with J gene TRBJ2-7; D might be TRBD1 (7 bases). V lost 7 bases and J 2 bases, leaving 15 bases between the germline ends. Germline V gene data show CDR1 as SGHVS and CDR2 as FQNEAQ. The CDR3 totals 14 residues. The chain's CDR3 is CASTRGTAAYEQYF. The CDR3 nucleotides are TGTGCCAGCACCCGGGGGACAGCCGCCTACGAGCAGTACTTC.

The J gene is TRBJ1-1, the V gene TRBV7-2; 8 bases match TRBD1. After removal of 5 bases from V and 10 bases from J, the junction contained 12 bases not matched to a gene. The germline gives CDR1 SGHTA, CDR2 FQGNSA. The CDR3 length is 14 residues. DNA for the CDR3: TGTGCCAGCAGCCACGGGACAGGCAATCCTCTAGCTTTCTTT. It yields the protein CASSHGTGNPLAFF.

This clonotype was recorded a few times. The chain links TRBV7-2 to TRBJ2-3, with D maybe TRBD2 (5 bases). Germline-derived CDR1 and CDR2 are SGHTA and FQGNSA. The V gene lost 7 bases and the J gene lost 0 bases, with 14 bases spanning the gap. This CDR3 comprises 15 residues. CDR3 amino acids: CASTPQRSSTDTQYF. The CDR3 nucleotides are TGTGCCAGCACACCTCAGCGGTCTAGCACAGATACGCAGTATTTT.

The chain couples TRBV7-2 to TRBJ2-7; tentative D call: TRBD2 (6 bases). Looked up from germline, CDR1 is SGHTA and CDR2 is FQGNSA. V was clipped by 1 base and J by 6 bases, with 13 bases between them. The CDR3 length is 14 residues. The CDR3 region is CASSLGWRGLEQYF. The CDR3 nucleotides read TGTGCCAGCAGCTTAGGTTGGAGGGGCCTCGAGCAGTACTTC.

The chain is built from TRBV6-6 and TRBJ2-7; 7 positions match TRBD1. CDR3 size: 15 residues. J lost 0 bases, V lost 5 bases, and 7 bases had no gene match. Germline CDR1 MNHNY, CDR2 SVGAGI (reference sequence). The CDR3 region has the DNA TGTGCCAGCAGTCAGACAGGGAGAAACTCCTACGAGCAGTACTTC. Protein sequence: CASSQTGRNSYEQYF.

The chain joins TRBV2 to TRBJ1-4, with 9 bases fitting TRBD1. The germline CDR1 and CDR2 sequences are SNHLY and FYNNEI. J gave up 8 bases and V 6 bases, and 10 bases lay outside the gene matches. The CDR3 is 15 residues long. CDR3 coding DNA: TGTGCCAGCAGGGAGGCCGGGACAGGGCGCGAAAAACTGTTTTTT. Encoded protein: CASREAGTGREKLFF.

The V and J genes are TRBV6-5 and TRBJ1-1; 7 positions match TRBD1. The CDR3 is made up of 16 amino acids. Unmatched junction bases numbered 11, after V lost 5 bases and J lost 2 bases. Per the germline V gene, CDR1 is MNHEY and CDR2 is SVGAGI. The CDR3 loop is CASSPNPGQSNTEAFF. The CDR3 DNA is TGTGCCAGCAGTCCAAACCCGGGACAGAGTAACACTGAAGCTTTCTTT.